This entry lists 21 T cell receptor beta chains sequenced from one sample in a study of molecular identifiers for immune sequencing clone quantification. Each CDR3 protein gets one entry after TCRdb re-called the PCR reads with MiXCR. The table has around 460,000 distinct CDR3 sequences, 20% to 25% seen once; the top ten hold about 0.8%. The sequenced sample consisted of naive CD8+ T cells from blood, with Jurkat cell RNA spiked in. Regarding subset: FACS-sorted CD8+CD4-CCR7+CD45RA+ naive T cells. The receptor set was obtained from a human donor in good health. Some libraries in this study had Jurkat cell RNA spiked in.

This clonotype was seen many times. This chain links TRBV19 with TRBJ1-1; D remains ambiguous. V lost 3 bases and J 0 bases, leaving 14 bases between the germline ends. Germline CDR1 LNHDA, CDR2 SQIVND (reference sequence). This CDR3 contains 16 residues. The CDR3 sequence: CASSIFHRTVNTEAFF. The CDR3 bases are TGTGCCAGTAGTATTTTCCACCGGACGGTGAACACTGAAGCTTTCTTT.

Ten or more counts support this clonotype. The final CDR3 position lacks the conserved phenylalanine or tryptophan, pointing to a likely read error. No DNA is shown, since the ends of the CDR3 on it are uncertain; the CDR3 is the one TCRdb lists. This chain connects TRBV7-9 to TRBJ1-1. The CDR3 extends over 9 residues, inclusive of both ends. CDR1 and CDR2 (germline): SEHNR, FQNEAQ (reference sequence). This chain's CDR3 is CASSLDLLP.

The gene calls are TRBV10-2 and TRBJ1-1; D gene uncertain. This CDR3 spans 14 amino acids. V was trimmed by 5 bases and J by 1 base, leaving 11 bases between them. Germline assignment: CDR1 WSHSY and CDR2 SAAADI. The CDR3 DNA sequence: TGCGCCAGCAGTAGGAAAGGCGCGAACACTGAAGCTTTCTTT. Amino acid sequence: CASSRKGANTEAFF.

This clonotype was counted between two and nine times. The chain links TRBV11-1 to TRBJ2-3, with 8 bases lining up with TRBD2. Trimming cost V 3 bases and J 5 bases; bases outside gene matches: 10. This CDR3 is built from 16 residues. CDR1 and CDR2 (germline): SGHAT, FQDESV (reference sequence). The CDR3, as DNA: TGTGCCAGCAGCTTTCTTCGGGAGGGCCATATAGATACGCAGTATTTT. This translates into CASSFLREGHIDTQYF.

This clonotype was detected many times. The chain joins TRBV20-1 to TRBJ2-5, with 9 bases lining up with TRBD1. After removal of 5 bases from V and 1 base from J, the junction contained 11 bases not matched to a gene. CDR1 DFQATT and CDR2 SNEGSKA come from the germline V gene (reference sequence). The CDR3 extends over 16 amino acids. DNA for the CDR3: TGCAGTGCTGACAGGGGGGATAGGGGATTCCAAGAGACCCAGTACTTC. It is translated as CSADRGDRGFQETQYF.

The rearrangement uses TRBV19 and TRBJ2-7; 7 bases match TRBD1. Germline CDR1 is LNHDA and CDR2 is SQIVND (reference sequence). The CDR3 loop spans 14 amino acids. V lost 7 bases, J lost 5 bases, and 11 bases stayed unmatched. This chain's CDR3 is CASNPGTVIDEQYF. The CDR3 DNA is TGTGCCAGTAATCCCGGGACAGTCATCGACGAGCAGTACTTC.

As for this clonotype: This may come from a read error, since a much larger clone is one base off. The rearrangement links TRBV18 to TRBJ2-3; D is uncertain. In germline, CDR1 is KGHSH, CDR2 LQKENI. This CDR3 contains 15 residues. The ends were cut back, 0 bases at V and 2 bases at J, with 9 bases in the middle. The CDR3 coding sequence is TGTGCCAGCTCACCACCTGGGTCCCCCACAGATACGCAGTATTTT. The encoded protein is CASSPPGSPTDTQYF.

This clonotype was counted ten times or more. V and J are TRBV6-2 or TRBV6-3 and TRBJ2-4; TRBD1 aligns across 7 bases. CDR3 length equals 14 residues. In germline, CDR1 is MNHEY, CDR2 SVGEGT. V trimming: 5 bases; J trimming: 8 bases; junction bases outside the gene matches: 9. The CDR3 here is CASSQDRPNHIQYF. The CDR3, as DNA: TGTGCCAGCAGTCAGGACAGGCCAAATCACATTCAGTACTTC.

This clonotype was detected many times. V is TRBV29-1 and J is TRBJ2-2, with D tentatively TRBD2 (6 bases). CDR3 length: 15 amino acids. CDR1 is SQVTM, CDR2 ANQGSEA, per germline. V gave up 3 bases and J gave up 2 bases, with 13 bases separating them. The CDR3 DNA follows: TGCAGCGTTGAGCTAGGGACTCGAAACACCGGGGAGCTGTTTTTT. It encodes CSVELGTRNTGELFF.

This clonotype has just a few counts. This chain links TRBV24-1 with TRBJ2-1; 7 bases agree with TRBD1. V trimming: 2 bases; J trimming: 4 bases; junction bases outside the gene matches: 7. This CDR3 has 16 residues. Germline CDR1 and CDR2: KGHDR and SFDVKD. The CDR3 loop reads CATSDWFGTVYNEQFF. Written as DNA, the CDR3 is TGTGCCACCAGTGATTGGTTTGGGACAGTTTACAATGAGCAGTTCTTC.

This clonotype was counted between two and nine times. The chain is built from TRBV29-1 and TRBJ2-1, with D unclear. Germline CDR1 is SQVTM and CDR2 is ANQGSEA. There are 13 residues in the CDR3. Between the trimmed V and J ends, which lost 0 bases and 7 bases, there was a span of 10 bases. The CDR3 DNA follows: TGCAGCGTTGAAGAGGCTAGGCGGAATGAGCAGTTCTTC. This encodes CSVEEARRNEQFF.

This chain links TRBV6-2 or TRBV6-3 with TRBJ2-3; 7 bases are a match to TRBD1. V shed 6 bases and J 4 bases; nucleotides not matched to a gene: 10. This CDR3 is built from 15 residues. Per germline, CDR1 MNHEY and CDR2 SVGEGT. CDR3 in amino acids: CASREQGYGADTQYF. CDR3 coding DNA: TGTGCCAGCAGAGAACAGGGGTATGGGGCAGATACGCAGTATTTT.

This clonotype was counted ten times or more. The chain is built from TRBV4-3 and TRBJ2-5; D possibly corresponds to TRBD1 (6 bases). The CDR3 has 13 residues. The V end was cut by 1 base, the J end by 7 bases, with 10 bases between. The germline gives CDR1 LGHNA, CDR2 YSLEER. This CDR3 is CASSQARGGTQYF. In DNA form, the CDR3 reads TGCGCCAGCAGCCAAGCCCGAGGGGGGACCCAGTACTTC.

This clonotype has a count of ten or more. J is TRBJ2-1 and V is TRBV11-2; 8 bases agree with TRBD2. CDR1 and CDR2 from the germline V gene are SGHAT and FQNNGV. CDR3 length equals 15 residues. V was pared by 2 bases and J by 7 bases, with 7 bases of the junction left unmatched. The CDR3 DNA reads TGTGCCAGCAGCTTATTGAGCGGGAGTTCGAATGAGCAGTTCTTC. Translation: CASSLLSGSSNEQFF.

This clonotype was picked up a small number of times. The gene calls are TRBV20-1 and TRBJ1-5; 8 positions match TRBD1. Per the germline V gene, CDR1 is DFQATT and CDR2 is SNEGSKA (reference sequence). This CDR3 is 14 amino acids long. V lost 3 bases to trimming and J lost 3 bases; unmatched junction nucleotides: 4. CDR3 region: CSARSGQVNQPQHF. In DNA form, the CDR3 reads TGCAGTGCTAGGTCGGGACAGGTCAATCAGCCCCAGCATTTT.

About this clonotype: Since the CDR3 does not end with the conserved phenylalanine or tryptophan, this likely comes from a read error. V and J are TRBV4-3 and TRBJ1-1; a weak D match, TRBD1 (6 bases). V lost 0 bases and J lost 0, with 8 bases in between. The CDR3 spans 15 residues. CDR1 and CDR2 from the germline V gene are LGHNA and YSLEER. In nucleotides, the CDR3 is TGCGCCAGCAGCCAAGATGGGGGGCTGAACACTGAAGCTTTCCTT. Translated: CASSQDGGLNTEAFL.

For this clonotype: The CDR3 carries no conserved terminal phenylalanine or tryptophan, so it likely arises from a read error. The chain recombines TRBV28 with TRBJ2-7, with TRBD2 identical over 13 bases. V dropped 5 bases and J dropped 2; count of bases not matched to a gene: 3. The germline CDR1 and CDR2 sequences are MDHEN and SYDVKM. CDR3 length: 15 residues. The CDR3 reads CASSTSGRVTYEQYS. For the CDR3, the DNA is TGTGCCAGCAGTACTAGCGGGAGGGTAACCTACGAGCAGTACTCC.

In its sample, this clonotype was seen many times. V usage is TRBV9 and J usage is TRBJ1-1, with D tentatively TRBD1 (5 bases). CDR3 length: 14 residues. Germline V CDR1 and CDR2: SGDLS, YYNGEE. Trimming cost V 0 bases and J 3 bases, with 9 bases left between them. The CDR3 region has the DNA TGTGCCAGCAGCGTAGAGGGGTTGCACACTGAAGCTTTCTTT. Its protein product is CASSVEGLHTEAFF.

A remark on this clonotype: A much larger clone lies one base from this, so it may be a read error. The chain links TRBV5-1 to TRBJ2-7; weak D call: TRBD1 (7 bases). Germline CDR1 reads SGHRS; CDR2 reads YFSETQ. CDR3 length equals 15 residues. CDR3 nucleotides: TGCGCCGGCAGCTTGGAGGGACAGAGTGTGTACGAGCAGTACTTC. The encoded protein is CAGSLEGQSVYEQYF. Together with reference TRBV5-1 and TRBJ2-7, the CDR3 gives the full variable domain: KAGVTQTPRYLIKTRGQQVTLSCSPISGHRSVSWYQQTPGQGLQFLFEYFSETQRNKGNFPGRFSGRQFSNSRSEMNVSTLELGDSALYLCAGSLEGQSVYEQYFGPGTRLTVT.

The chain recombines TRBV19 with TRBJ2-7; D is unclear. Trimming took off 0 bases at V and 3 bases at J, with 15 bases between the two ends. The CDR3 has 16 residues. In germline, CDR1 is LNHDA, CDR2 SQIVND (reference sequence). This chain's CDR3 is CASSIDEAGESYEQYF. CDR3 nucleotides: TGTGCCAGTAGTATAGATGAGGCAGGAGAGAGCTACGAGCAGTACTTC.

This clonotype was recorded many times. The chain joins TRBV15 to TRBJ2-7, with 11 bases aligning to TRBD2. Germline-derived CDR1 and CDR2 are LNHNV and YYDKDF (reference sequence). This CDR3 spans 15 amino acids. V shed 6 bases, J shed 4 bases, and the junction held 8 bases outside the gene matches. The CDR3 DNA is TGTGCCACCAGACTAGCGGGGGAAGCTAGGTACGAGCAGTACTTC. It specifies CATRLAGEARYEQYF. Full variable domain (remainder filled in from reference TRBV15 and TRBJ2-7): DAMVIQNPRYQVTQFGKPVTLSCSQTLNHNVMYWYQQKSSQAPKLLFHYYDKDFNNEADTPDNFQSRRPNTSFCFLDIRSPGLGDTAMYLCATRLAGEARYEQYFGPGTRLTVT.